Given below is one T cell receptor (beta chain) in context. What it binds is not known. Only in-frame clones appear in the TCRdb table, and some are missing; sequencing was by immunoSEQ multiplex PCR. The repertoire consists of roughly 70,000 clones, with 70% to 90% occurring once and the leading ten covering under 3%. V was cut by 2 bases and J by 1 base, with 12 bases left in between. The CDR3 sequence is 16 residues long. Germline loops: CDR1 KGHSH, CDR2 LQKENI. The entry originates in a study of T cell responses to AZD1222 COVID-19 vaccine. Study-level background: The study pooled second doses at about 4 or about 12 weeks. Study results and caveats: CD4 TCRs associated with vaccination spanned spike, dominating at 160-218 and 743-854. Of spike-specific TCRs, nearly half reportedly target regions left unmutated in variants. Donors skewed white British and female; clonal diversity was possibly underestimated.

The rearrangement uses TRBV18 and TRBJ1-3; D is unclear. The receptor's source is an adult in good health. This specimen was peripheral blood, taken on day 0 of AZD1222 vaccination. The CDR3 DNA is TGTGCCAGCTCACCATCCATAGGTCTATCTGGAAACACCATATATTTT. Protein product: CASSPSIGLSGNTIYF.